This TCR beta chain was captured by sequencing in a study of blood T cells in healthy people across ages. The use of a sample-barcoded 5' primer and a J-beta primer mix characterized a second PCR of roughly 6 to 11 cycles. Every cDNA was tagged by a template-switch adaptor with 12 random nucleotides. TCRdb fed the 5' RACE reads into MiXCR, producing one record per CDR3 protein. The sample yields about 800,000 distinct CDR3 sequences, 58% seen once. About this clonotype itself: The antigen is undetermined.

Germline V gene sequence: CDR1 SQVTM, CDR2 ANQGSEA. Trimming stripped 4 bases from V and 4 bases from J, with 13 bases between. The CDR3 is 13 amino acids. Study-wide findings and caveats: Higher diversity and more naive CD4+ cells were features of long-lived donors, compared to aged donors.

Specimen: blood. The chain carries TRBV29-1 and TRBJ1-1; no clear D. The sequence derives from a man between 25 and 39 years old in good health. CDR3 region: CSVVSGGLTEAFF. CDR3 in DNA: TGCAGCGTTGTGTCCGGTGGACTCACTGAAGCTTTCTTT.